This T cell receptor beta chain is drawn from a study of T cell responses to AZD1222 COVID-19 vaccine. Study findings and constraints: Reports say nearly half of spike-specific TCRs go after unmutated variant regions. The sample set comprised mostly white British donors with more females, and clonal diversity was possibly underestimated. Researchers took repertoire samples only after the peak T cell response had come.

Here immunoSEQ multiplex PCR was the method, and the copy in TCRdb shows in-frame clones only, minus some. The sample carries 90,000 to 100,000 clones, roughly 85% recorded once. Deletions cut 0 bases from V and 1 base from J, with 10 bases between. Germline CDR1 is LGHNA and CDR2 is YSLEER. The CDR3 loop spans 16 amino acids. Only one count was recorded for this clone. Its antigen is unidentified. The chain uses TRBV4-3 and TRBJ1-3; no clear D. This TCR was recovered from an adult in good health. The sample consisted of peripheral blood, taken on day 0 of AZD1222 vaccination. The CDR3 loop reads CASSQERGGSGNTIYF. CDR3 DNA: TGCGCCAGCAGCCAAGAAAGAGGAGGGTCTGGAAACACCATATATTTT.